The entry below describes one TCR beta chain. The antigen is unknown. The data are from a study of blood T cells in healthy people across ages. Findings and limits, study-wide: Long-lived and aged donors differed, with more naive CD4+ cells and higher diversity in the long-lived. Observed TCR beta diversity per million T cells went down as age went up. This fall followed a roughly linear course with age.

For the second PCR, which ran for about 6 to 11 cycles, a sample-barcoded 5' primer and a J-beta primer mix were used. TCRdb itself ran the 5' RACE reads through MiXCR, one entry per CDR3 protein. The table lists about 730,000 distinct CDR3 sequences, approximately 39% of them singletons. CDR3 size: 13 residues. Trimming cost V 5 bases and J 6 bases, with 13 bases left between them. CDR1 SGHTA and CDR2 FQGTGA come from the germline V gene. The chain couples TRBV7-3 to TRBJ1-2, with TRBD1 as a possible D gene (6 bases). The TCR comes from a woman aged 55-70 years in good health. What was sequenced was blood. The CDR3 sequence is CASSPQGKDGYTF. DNA of the CDR3: TGTGCCAGCAGCCCGCAGGGGAAGGATGGCTACACCTTC.